Listed below are T cell receptor beta chains from one sample, sequenced in a study of long-term antiretroviral therapy in people with HIV. Clones were read by immunoSEQ multiplex PCR, and TCRdb kept only the in-frame ones, dropping some. Here the sample spans approximately 45,000 clones, 86% being singletons. The material sequenced was unsorted PBMCs, taken 0.1 years before starting antiretroviral therapy. Receptors were obtained from a woman in her forties or fifties with HIV. Each CDR3 is given with its conserved first and last residue. A D gene is named only where the DNA matches it firmly. The listing skips clone size in some rows; elsewhere it reads once, few, many or a size class.

CDR3 DNA,CDR3 protein,clone size,J gene,D gene,V gene
TGTGCCAGCAGCTTACCTAGCGGGGGCCAAGAGACCCAGTACTTC,CASSLPSGGQETQYF,NA,TRBJ2-5,TRBD2,TRBV11-2
TGTGCCAGCAGCTTATGGGAAAGAGACGAGCAGTACTTC,CASSLWERDEQYF,once,TRBJ2-7,NA,TRBV5-6
TGTGCCAGTAGTACACCGGGACAGGGGCGCGAGCAGTACTTC,CASSTPGQGREQYF,NA,TRBJ2-7,TRBD1,TRBV19
TGTGCCAGCAGTTTATCGGCAGGGGGCGACTATGGCTACACCTTC,CASSLSAGGDYGYTF,once,TRBJ1-2,TRBD1,TRBV27
TGTGCCAGCAGCTTAAGTGGGAATCAGCCCCAGCATTTT,CASSLSGNQPQHF,NA,TRBJ1-5,NA,TRBV11-2
TGTGCCAGCAGCTTGAAAGGGCCGGGGATCGACGAGCAGTACTTC,CASSLKGPGIDEQYF,once,TRBJ2-7,NA,TRBV5-4
TGTGCCAGCAGTTACTCGCAGCTTTCTGGGGCCAACGTCCTGACTTTC,CASSYSQLSGANVLTF,once,TRBJ2-6,NA,TRBV6-5
TGCACCACGGGGGGGAACACTGAAGCTTTCTTT,CTTGGNTEAFF,once,TRBJ1-1,NA,TRBV29-1
TGTGCCAGTAGGCCCGGGACAGGGGGTTCACCCCTCCACTTT,CASRPGTGGSPLHF,NA,TRBJ1-6,TRBD1,TRBV19
TGTGCCAGCAGCTTGGGGCCCCTCGGGCCCCAGCATTTT,CASSLGPLGPQHF,NA,TRBJ1-5,NA,TRBV5-6
TGTGCCAGCAGCTTAGGGTTCCTCTACGAGCAGTACTTC,CASSLGFLYEQYF,few,TRBJ2-7,NA,TRBV7-2
TGTGCCAGTAGTATGCTACGAGCCGATGAAGCTTTCTTT,CASSMLRADEAFF,NA,TRBJ1-1,NA,TRBV19
TGTGCCAGCAGCTCCCGGGAGGGTAGCTCCTATAATTCACCCCTCCACTTT,CASSSREGSSYNSPLHF,NA,TRBJ1-6,NA,TRBV7-9
TGTGCCAGCAGTTACCGGGGCTTAGGCGAGACCCAGTACTTC,CASSYRGLGETQYF,NA,TRBJ2-5,NA,TRBV6-5
TGTGCCAGCAGTTTACTACAGCCCGGATATGGCTACACCTTC,CASSLLQPGYGYTF,NA,TRBJ1-2,NA,TRBV6-5
TGTGCCAGCAGCTCGGACCCCTTCGGTACCGGGGAGCTGTTTTTT,CASSSDPFGTGELFF,NA,TRBJ2-2,NA,TRBV5-6
TGCGCCAGCAGCTTGGAGTTGGGAGGTGAGACCCAGTACTTC,CASSLELGGETQYF,NA,TRBJ2-5,NA,TRBV5-1
TGCGCCAGCAGCCAAGATCCGGCAGGATTGAACACCGGGGAGCTGTTTTTT,CASSQDPAGLNTGELFF,NA,TRBJ2-2,NA,TRBV4-3
TGTGCCAGCAACTCGGACAGCTCCTACGAGCAGTACTTC,CASNSDSSYEQYF,NA,TRBJ2-7,NA,TRBV5-8
TGTGCCAGTAGTATGCGAAGAGAGAATAATCAGCCCCAGCATTTT,CASSMRRENNQPQHF,NA,TRBJ1-5,NA,TRBV19
TGTGCCTGGAGTCGTCTACGGGACAGGGAAAAACTGTTTTTT,CAWSRLRDREKLFF,NA,TRBJ1-4,TRBD1,TRBV30
TGTGCCAGCAGTCAAAACCGCGCGAATCAGCCCCAGCATTTT,CASSQNRANQPQHF,NA,TRBJ1-5,NA,TRBV6-6
TGTGCCAGTAGTATTTTTTCATCAGGACCCTACGAGCAGTACTTC,CASSIFSSGPYEQYF,NA,TRBJ2-7,NA,TRBV19
TGTGCCAGCAGTTACGTAGGCGAAGCTTTCTTT,CASSYVGEAFF,once,TRBJ1-1,NA,TRBV6-5
TGTGCCAGCAGCCGGACACCTCTGAACACCGGGGAGCTGTTTTTT,CASSRTPLNTGELFF,NA,TRBJ2-2,NA,TRBV7-2
TGTGCCAGCAGTTCCGGGACTCATGGGGGTCAGCCCCAGCATTTT,CASSSGTHGGQPQHF,NA,TRBJ1-5,NA,TRBV27
TGTGCCAGCAGCGTCGGGCCCCAGGGGACCTACGAGCAGTACTTC,CASSVGPQGTYEQYF,NA,TRBJ2-7,NA,TRBV9
TGCGCCAGCAGTTGGACTAGACTGACTGGGGCCAACGTCCTGACTTTC,CASSWTRLTGANVLTF,once,TRBJ2-6,TRBD2,TRBV5-1
TGTGCCAGCAGCTCGCGGGTCAGCTCCTACGAGCAGTACTTC,CASSSRVSSYEQYF,NA,TRBJ2-7,NA,TRBV7-2
TGTGCCTGGAGTAAGCAGCTCGGACAAGAGACCCAGTACTTC,CAWSKQLGQETQYF,NA,TRBJ2-5,NA,TRBV30